Listed below are T cell receptor beta chains from one sample, sequenced in a study of T cell repertoires in cytomegalovirus infection. TCRdb processed the reads anew with MiXCR; each CDR3 protein has one entry. The sample lists about 400,000 distinct CDR3 sequences; 15% to 20% were seen once. The sample was PBMCs. Every receptor here comes from a human donor in good health (CMV status not recorded). Some clones in this sample may be carry-over from other donors' samples. CDR3s include the opening cysteine and the closing phenylalanine or tryptophan. A D gene is named only where the DNA matches it firmly. Clone size is not always given. Where it is, it says once, few, many or a class for expanded clones.

v_gene	abundance	d_gene	j_gene	CDR3aa	CDR3nt
TRBV20-1	few	NA	TRBJ1-1	CSVPRDTDASEAFF	TGCAGTGTTCCACGGGACACAGACGCGTCTGAAGCTTTCTTT
TRBV7-8	many	NA	TRBJ2-1	CASSLEPYNEQFF	TGTGCCAGCAGCTTAGAGCCGTACAATGAGCAGTTCTTC
TRBV7-6	many	NA	TRBJ1-1	CASSLVPGGEAFF	TGTGCCAGCAGCCTAGTCCCGGGAGGCGAAGCTTTCTTT
TRBV7-6	many	NA	TRBJ2-1	CASSLGTWGEQFF	TGTGCCAGCAGCTTAGGGACCTGGGGTGAGCAGTTCTTC
TRBV15	NA	NA	TRBJ1-1	CATSKAGRKTEAFF	TGTGCCACCAGCAAGGCGGGCCGCAAGACTGAAGCTTTCTTT
TRBV19	many	NA	TRBJ1-1	CASSPRGTATEAFF	TGTGCCAGTAGCCCCAGGGGCACCGCTACTGAAGCTTTCTTT
TRBV12-3/TRBV12-4	NA	NA	TRBJ2-7	CASRRDGDPYEQYF	TGTGCCAGCAGACGGGACGGCGATCCCTACGAGCAGTACTTC
TRBV28	many	NA	TRBJ1-2	CASSLTSGELYGYTF	TGTGCCAGCAGTCTAACCTCAGGGGAGCTCTATGGCTACACCTTC
TRBV20-1	NA	TRBD1	TRBJ2-7	CSARAGTGDYEQYF	TGCAGTGCTAGGGCCGGGACAGGGGACTACGAGCAGTACTTC
TRBV28	NA	NA	TRBJ2-5	CASSPIDNQETQYF	TGTGCCAGCAGCCCTATCGACAACCAAGAGACCCAGTACTTC
TRBV23-1	once	NA	TRBJ2-5	CASRRGSVLEETQYF	TGCGCCAGCAGGCGGGGTTCGGTGCTTGAAGAGACCCAGTACTTC
TRBV28	many	NA	TRBJ2-3	CASSPRGAQYEKNTDTQYF	TGTGCCAGCAGTCCCCGCGGAGCACAATACGAAAAAAACACAGATACGCAGTATTTT
TRBV4-3	NA	NA	TRBJ2-4	CASITGKKNIQYF	TGCGCCAGCATCACTGGGAAAAAAAACATTCAGTACTTC
TRBV6-6	NA	TRBD1	TRBJ1-5	CASSPGQGDPRTTVLHF	TGTGCCAGCAGCCCGGGACAGGGGGATCCCCGCACCACGGTATTGCATTTT
TRBV7-8	NA	TRBD1	TRBJ2-7	CASSPAWTGSTYEQYF	TGTGCCAGCAGCCCGGCCTGGACAGGGTCCACCTACGAGCAGTACTTC
TRBV15	NA	TRBD2	TRBJ2-1	CATSGSSGSYNEQFF	TGTGCCACCAGTGGGTCGAGCGGGAGCTACAATGAGCAGTTCTTC
TRBV7-7	NA	TRBD2	TRBJ2-1	CASSKTSGAYNEQFF	TGTGCCAGCAGCAAGACTAGCGGAGCCTACAATGAGCAGTTCTTC
TRBV7-9	few	NA	TRBJ1-2	CASSLGVEGHYGYTF	TGTGCCAGCAGCTTAGGGGTTGAGGGGCACTATGGCTACACCTTC
TRBV20-1	NA	NA	TRBJ1-1	CSARNTEAFF	TGCAGTGCTAGAAACACTGAAGCTTTCTTT
TRBV12-3/TRBV12-4	many	NA	TRBJ1-2	CASSRPRDTRDYGYTF	TGTGCCAGCAGCCGCCCCCGGGACACCAGAGACTATGGCTACACCTTC
TRBV19	NA	NA	TRBJ1-5	CAPSTRQLNQPQHF	TGTGCTCCGTCTACCCGACAGCTAAATCAGCCCCAGCATTTT
TRBV18	NA	TRBD2	TRBJ2-7	CASKTSDSYEQYF	TGTGCCAGCAAGACTAGCGACTCCTACGAGCAGTACTTC
TRBV19	many	NA	TRBJ1-1	CARRQRDTEAFF	TGTGCCAGGAGACAGAGAGACACTGAAGCTTTCTTT
TRBV20-1	NA	NA	TRBJ2-3	CSARGAEGFGTDTQYF	TGCAGTGCTAGAGGTGCAGAGGGGTTCGGCACAGATACGCAGTATTTT
TRBV7-6	many	NA	TRBJ2-7	CASSLDRELTYEQYF	TGTGCCAGCAGCTTAGACAGGGAACTTACCTACGAGCAGTACTTC
TRBV20-1	NA	NA	TRBJ1-2	CSARPGSGYTF	TGCAGTGCTAGACCAGGAAGCGGCTACACCTTC
TRBV7-2	many	NA	TRBJ2-1	CASSLVLGWLFF	TGTGCCAGCAGCTTAGTTCTAGGTTGGCTGTTCTTC
TRBV12-3/TRBV12-4	few	NA	TRBJ1-2	CASPGVGSRYTF	TGTGCCAGTCCGGGAGTGGGCTCTCGCTACACCTTC
TRBV7-2	many	TRBD2	TRBJ2-1	CASSPSSLAGGLNEQFF	TGTGCCAGCAGCCCTAGCTCACTAGCGGGAGGGCTCAATGAGCAGTTCTTC
TRBV18	NA	NA	TRBJ2-1	CASSPRGNPWNEQFF	TGTGCCAGCTCACCTAGAGGAAACCCGTGGAATGAGCAGTTCTTC
TRBV6-2/TRBV6-3	NA	NA	TRBJ2-2	CASSYSRAGELFF	TGTGCCAGCAGTTACTCGAGGGCCGGGGAGCTGTTTTTT
TRBV7-2	many	NA	TRBJ2-7	CASSSGRQYPYEQYF	TGTGCCAGCAGCTCCGGGAGACAGTACCCCTACGAGCAGTACTTC
TRBV5-5	NA	NA	TRBJ2-1	CASSPQHNEQFF	TGTGCCAGCAGCCCTCAGCACAATGAGCAGTTCTTC
TRBV7-8	many	NA	TRBJ2-7	CASSLGPGGGAYEQYF	TGTGCCAGCAGCTTAGGCCCGGGGGGCGGGGCCTACGAGCAGTACTTC
TRBV4-1	few	TRBD2	TRBJ2-5	CASSQEATSGRKETQYF	TGCGCCAGCAGCCAAGAAGCGACTAGCGGGAGAAAAGAGACCCAGTACTTC
TRBV27	NA	TRBD2	TRBJ2-1	CASSLGLAGQGFYNEQFF	TGTGCCAGCAGTTTAGGACTAGCGGGCCAGGGGTTTTACAATGAGCAGTTCTTC
TRBV20-1	NA	NA	TRBJ2-1	CSARVEREFVNEQFF	TGCAGTGCTAGAGTCGAACGGGAGTTTGTCAATGAGCAGTTCTTC
TRBV6-4	few	TRBD2	TRBJ2-1	CASSDSSGRTSSYNEQFF	TGTGCCAGCAGCGACTCTAGCGGGAGGACCTCGTCCTACAATGAGCAGTTCTTC
TRBV20-1	few	TRBD1	TRBJ1-4	CSARDLGQGNEKLFF	TGCAGTGCTAGAGATCTGGGACAGGGTAATGAAAAACTGTTTTTT
TRBV7-9	many	TRBD2	TRBJ2-3	CASSFGSGGTDTQYF	TGTGCCAGCAGCTTTGGTAGCGGGGGCACAGATACGCAGTATTTT
TRBV29-1	few	TRBD2	TRBJ2-5	CSVVPLAGVGAETQYF	TGCAGCGTTGTCCCGCTAGCGGGAGTAGGCGCAGAGACCCAGTACTTC
TRBV7-2	NA	NA	TRBJ2-5	CASSPRDLETQYF	TGTGCCAGCAGCCCCCGGGACCTAGAGACCCAGTACTTC
TRBV20-1	few	TRBD1	TRBJ1-1	CSAHRGIAEAFF	TGCAGTGCTCACAGGGGTATCGCTGAAGCTTTCTTT
TRBV28	many	TRBD2	TRBJ2-7	CASSLRPILAGEQYF	TGTGCCAGCAGTTTAAGACCGATACTAGCGGGCGAGCAGTACTTC
TRBV6-5	NA	NA	TRBJ2-3	CASSPVIKGQYF	TGTGCCAGCAGTCCCGTTATTAAGGGGCAGTATTTT
TRBV5-5	few	TRBD2	TRBJ2-3	CASSVSGTTDTQYF	TGTGCCAGCAGCGTTAGCGGGACCACAGATACGCAGTATTTT
TRBV2	NA	NA	TRBJ2-7	CASTREEQYF	TGTGCCAGCACAAGGGAGGAGCAGTACTTC
TRBV19	many	NA	TRBJ2-4	CASSTRAPGTSWNIQYF	TGTGCCAGTAGTACAAGGGCCCCCGGGACATCGTGGAACATTCAGTACTTC
TRBV7-9	many	NA	TRBJ1-5	CASSWGIRWICSTQHF	TGTGCCAGCAGTTGGGGTATCCGGTGGATTTGCAGTACCCAGCATTTT
TRBV7-9	NA	NA	TRBJ1-2	CASSLGEGFQSGYTF	TGTGCCAGCAGCTTAGGAGAAGGGTTCCAGTCTGGCTACACCTTC
TRBV7-9	many	NA	TRBJ2-5	CASSNRGQGQETQYF	TGTGCCAGCAGCAACAGAGGGCAGGGTCAAGAGACCCAGTACTTC
TRBV2	few	NA	TRBJ2-5	CASSVSTSQETQYF	TGTGCCAGCAGTGTGTCGACGAGTCAAGAGACCCAGTACTTC
TRBV5-1	many	NA	TRBJ2-3	CASSFLSRTASTDTQYF	TGCGCCAGCAGCTTCCTATCTAGGACTGCTAGCACAGATACGCAGTATTTT
TRBV9	NA	NA	TRBJ2-1	CARRDLGDLGEQFF	TGTGCCAGACGAGACTTAGGGGACTTGGGTGAGCAGTTCTTC
TRBV4-1	NA	NA	TRBJ2-2	CASSFRGRTGELFF	TGCGCCAGCAGCTTCCGGGGGCGGACCGGGGAGCTGTTTTTT
TRBV4-3	NA	NA	TRBJ1-6	CASSHYDSGNSPLHF	TGCGCCAGCAGCCATTACGACTCGGGGAATTCACCCCTCCACTTT
TRBV29-1	NA	TRBD1	TRBJ1-5	CSAVPAGGQPQHF	TGCAGCGCCGTACCGGCAGGGGGACAGCCCCAGCATTTT
TRBV27	NA	NA	TRBJ2-3	CASSNPRGGKWATDTQYF	TGTGCCAGCAGTAACCCGAGAGGAGGGAAGTGGGCAACAGATACGCAGTATTTT
TRBV7-6	few	NA	TRBJ2-1	CASSLEPPGGEQFF	TGTGCCAGCAGCTTAGAACCTCCTGGGGGGGAGCAGTTCTTC
TRBV7-2	many	TRBD1	TRBJ2-7	CASSAAAGTAYYEQYF	TGTGCCAGCAGCGCAGCCGCCGGGACAGCGTACTACGAGCAGTACTTC